These 9 T cell receptor beta chains were all obtained from the same sample, sequenced in a study of regulatory T cells in long-lasting Graves disease. Time point denoted: persistent/refractory GD, antithyroid drugs over 5 years with positive TRAb. The TCR library was made from RNA extracted from PBMCs. Researchers made TCR beta libraries by using iRepertoire HTBI primers and running Arm-PCR on CDR3 regions. TCRdb recomputed calls from the multiplex PCR reads with MiXCR, one row per CDR3 protein. The sample contains approximately 400,000 distinct CDR3 sequences, around a quarter of which appear only once. Material: peripheral blood mononuclear cells (PBMCs), obtained when the disease was refractory, from a patient treated with antithyroid drugs. The receptors come from a female donor with Graves disease.

The J gene is TRBJ2-7, the V gene TRBV5-1; 10 nucleotides align to TRBD2. The CDR3 has 14 amino acids. Germline assignment: CDR1 SGHRS and CDR2 YFSETQ. Trimming removed 5 bases from V and 6 bases from J; junction bases left unmatched: 8. The CDR3 reads CASSLAGDRGEQYF. As DNA, the CDR3 is TGCGCCAGCAGTCTAGCGGGAGATCGTGGCGAGCAGTACTTC.

This clonotype was seen a handful of times. The rearrangement links TRBV4-2 to TRBJ2-2, with D unresolved. Germline CDR1 reads LGHNA; CDR2 reads YNFKEQ. The V gene lost 4 bases and the J gene lost 4 bases, with 22 bases spanning the gap. The CDR3 is 18 residues long. CDR3 in DNA: TGTGCCAGCAGCCTAACCCTTACAAGATATCGGTTCACCGGGGAGCTGTTTTTT. It encodes CASSLTLTRYRFTGELFF.

The chain combines TRBV2 with TRBJ2-1; no definite D call. CDR3 length: 13 amino acids. CDR1 and CDR2 (germline): SNHLY, FYNNEI. V lost 2 bases to trimming and J lost 3 bases, with 5 bases between them. The CDR3: CASSERLYNEQFF. The CDR3, as DNA: TGTGCCAGCAGTGAAAGGCTCTACAATGAGCAGTTCTTC.

This clonotype occurred a few times. The chain uses TRBV20-1 and TRBJ1-2; D call uncertain. There are 13 residues in the CDR3. The V end was cut by 3 bases, the J end by 6 bases, with 14 bases between. The germline V gene encodes CDR1 DFQATT and CDR2 SNEGSKA (reference sequence). The CDR3 region is CSARKEGANGYTF. The CDR3 nucleotides read TGCAGTGCTAGGAAGGAGGGAGCGAATGGCTACACCTTC.

This clonotype was observed many times. The V call is TRBV2, the J call TRBJ1-4; D gene ambiguous. The CDR3 covers 16 residues. V was shortened by 3 bases and J by 8 bases, with 19 bases between the two germline ends. In germline, CDR1 is SNHLY, CDR2 FYNNEI. The CDR3 DNA reads TGTGCCAGCAGTGAGCGATCGCCGACGATATGGGAAAAACTGTTTTTT. It is translated as CASSERSPTIWEKLFF.

The chain uses TRBV15 and TRBJ2-7, with TRBD2 matching over 11 bases. V was clipped by 4 bases and J by 3 bases; unmatched bases: 20. This CDR3 has 20 residues. Germline CDR1 reads LNHNV; CDR2 reads YYDKDF (reference sequence). The CDR3 DNA reads TGTGCCACCAGCATACCGGGCAGGGGGACTAGCGGAATGGATCACTACGAGCAGTACTTC. It is translated as CATSIPGRGTSGMDHYEQYF.

This clonotype was detected many times. The rearrangement links TRBV7-2 to TRBJ2-6, with unresolved D. Germline V gene sequence: CDR1 SGHTA, CDR2 FQGNSA. Between the trimmed V and J ends, which lost 1 base and 0 bases, there was a span of 10 bases. The CDR3 loop spans 17 amino acids. The CDR3 is CASSLESISSGANVLTF. CDR3 coding DNA: TGTGCCAGCAGCTTAGAGTCGATAAGCTCTGGGGCCAACGTCCTGACTTTC.

The chain joins TRBV19 to TRBJ2-5; 7 bases are shared with TRBD2. Germline CDR1 and CDR2: LNHDA and SQIVND (reference sequence). Trimming removed 7 bases from V and 3 bases from J; junction bases left unmatched: 8. The CDR3 is 14 residues long. Written as DNA, the CDR3 is TGTGCCAGTACCCAATGGGGGGGGAAAGAGACCCAGTACTTC. The encoded protein is CASTQWGGKETQYF. The full variable domain, its missing parts supplied by reference TRBV19 and TRBJ2-5, is DGGITQSPKYLFRKEGQNVTLSCEQNLNHDAMYWYRQDPGQGLRLIYYSQIVNDFQKGDIAEGYSVSREKKESFPLTVTSAQKNPTAFYLCASTQWGGKETQYFGPGTRLLVL.

The chain couples TRBV6-1 to TRBJ1-1; D not resolved. The germline V gene encodes CDR1 MNHNS and CDR2 SASEGT. The ends were cut back, 5 bases at V and 4 bases at J, with 11 bases in the middle. The CDR3 contains 13 residues. The CDR3 region has the DNA TGTGCCAGCAGTACCTCAGGAGGCACTGAAGCTTTCTTT. This translates into CASSTSGGTEAFF.